The clone carrying this TCR beta chain was observed a handful of times. Its antigen is as yet unknown. Between the trimmed V and J ends, which lost 3 bases and 7 bases, there was a span of 6 bases. Germline CDR1 and CDR2: LNHNV and YYDKDF (reference sequence). The CDR3 spans 11 residues. The data derive from a study of T cell repertoires in cytomegalovirus infection. Study-wide results and caveats: Totalled public TCR beta family frequency picked out people who carried CMV plus the relevant HLA. Predominance within the ex vivo response was attributable to HLA-C-restricted CMV-specific TCR beta clonotypes.

TCRdb reprocessed the reads via MiXCR and lists one record per CDR3 protein. The sample holds some 940,000 distinct CDR3 sequences, 25% to 40% seen once. This clonotype was obtained from a human donor in good health (CMV status not recorded). Some clones in this sample may be carry-over from other donors' samples. The chain carries TRBV15 and TRBJ1-1; D gene unclear. The sample in question was cultured CD8+ T cells from PBMCs, obtained from culture after CMV antigen stimulation. The CDR3 is CATSSGLEAFF. The CDR3 DNA is TGTGCCACCAGCAGCGGCCTTGAAGCTTTCTTT.